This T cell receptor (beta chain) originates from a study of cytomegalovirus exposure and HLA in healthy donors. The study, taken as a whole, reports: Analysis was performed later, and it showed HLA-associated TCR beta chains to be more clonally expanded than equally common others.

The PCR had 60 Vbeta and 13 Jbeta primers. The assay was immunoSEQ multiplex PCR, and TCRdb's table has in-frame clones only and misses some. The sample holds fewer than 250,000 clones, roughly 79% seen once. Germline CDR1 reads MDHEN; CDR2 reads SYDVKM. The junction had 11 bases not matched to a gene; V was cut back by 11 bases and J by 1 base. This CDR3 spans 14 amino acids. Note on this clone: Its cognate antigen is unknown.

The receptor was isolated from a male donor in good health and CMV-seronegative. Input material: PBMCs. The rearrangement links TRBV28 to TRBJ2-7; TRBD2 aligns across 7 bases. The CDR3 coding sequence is TGTGCCTCGCATTTGGCGGGAGATTCCTACGAGCAGTACTTC. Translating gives CASHLAGDSYEQYF.